The clone carrying this TCR beta chain has a handful of counts. The target antigen is unknown. The authors prepared the TCRbeta library with unique molecular identifiers. Each CDR3 protein gets one entry after TCRdb re-called the PCR reads with MiXCR. The sample holds roughly 790,000 distinct CDR3 sequences, around 17% seen once. The sample comes from a study of T-cell reconstitution after alpha-beta-depleted transplantation in children. Study-wide results and limits: One year after transplant, T-cell counts and diversity came mostly from newly produced T cells. At day 60, the high TCRbeta diversity found in some patients originated from recipient T cells and thymic progenitors that had survived. Alpha-beta T cells present about two months after transplant were reported to originate from several hundred expanded graft clones.

Looked up from germline, CDR1 is DFQATT and CDR2 is SNEGSKA (reference sequence). V lost 2 bases and J 0 bases, leaving 8 bases between the germline ends. This CDR3 region has 13 residues. This sequence joins TRBV20-1 and TRBJ2-7; the D is unclear. This sample comprised PBMCs, mostly from graft donor cells, obtained 360 days after TCRalphabeta/CD19-depleted stem cell transplant. The TCR was taken from a male patient under 18 who had a stem cell transplant for acute lymphoblastic leukemia, so the T cells may come from the graft donor. The CDR3 DNA sequence: TGCAGTGCTAGATTAGTAAGCTCCTACGAGCAGTACTTC. Protein: CSARLVSSYEQYF.